The 10 T cell receptor beta chains listed next were all sequenced from one sample in a study of post-analysis software for immune sequencing data. Overall study findings and caveats: The five TRBV segments detected at higher frequency in patients than in controls included TRBV5-6, TRBV5-1 and TRBV20-1.

Researchers reported that TCR beta cDNA libraries carried unique molecular identifiers. TCRdb passed the PCR reads through MiXCR, listing each CDR3 protein once. The sample shows some 700,000 distinct CDR3 sequences, approximately 59% of them seen only once. No antigens are known for them. The sample taken for sequencing was blood. All receptors derive from a girl aged 2-10 years with multiple sclerosis.

V usage is TRBV7-2 and J usage is TRBJ2-1; D perhaps matches TRBD2 (5 bases). CDR1 is SGHTA, CDR2 FQGNSA, per germline. Deletions cut 0 bases from V and 8 bases from J, with 20 bases between. This CDR3 is built from 17 residues. The CDR3 DNA reads TGTGCCAGCAGCTTAGCGAGGGTATGGTTTGAGGCCTATGAGCAGTTCTTC. Protein sequence: CASSLARVWFEAYEQFF.

A remark on this clonotype: Since a much larger clone is just one base distant, this may be a read error. CDR3 nucleotides: TGTGTCAGCAGTGCCGGGACAGGGGGCCAAGAGACCCAGTACTTC. Translating it yields CVSSAGTGGQETQYF. The chain links TRBV6-4 to TRBJ2-5, with 11 bases that match TRBD1. The CDR3 is made up of 15 amino acids. Looked up from germline, CDR1 is MRHNA and CDR2 is SNTAGT.

The CDR3 nucleotides read TGTGCCAGCAGCTCAGGACGATTAGTTTCGAACTATGGCTACACCTTC. Amino acid sequence: CASSSGRLVSNYGYTF. The chain couples TRBV5-6 to TRBJ1-2; D ambiguous. CDR1 SGHDT and CDR2 YYEEEE come from the germline V gene. Trimming cost V 3 bases and J 2 bases, with 17 bases left between them. The CDR3 is 16 amino acids.

This rearrangement joins TRBV20-1 to TRBJ2-4; 8 positions agree with TRBD2. This CDR3 is 18 amino acids long. V lost 0 bases, J lost 3 bases, and 13 bases stayed unmatched. Germline assignment: CDR1 DFQATT and CDR2 SNEGSKA (reference sequence). CDR3 coding DNA: TGCAGTGCTAGAGAGAGATTCGCTAGCGGGCGGATCAAAAACATTCAGTACTTC. Translation gives CSARERFASGRIKNIQYF.

This CDR3 is CASSPRTSLRGEQFF. DNA of the CDR3: TGTGCCAGCAGCCCGAGGACCAGTTTGAGGGGTGAGCAGTTCTTC. The V and J genes are TRBV13 and TRBJ2-1; D tentatively reads TRBD1 or TRBD2 (5 bases each). V was trimmed by 5 bases and J by 9 bases, leaving 20 bases between them. This CDR3 has 15 amino acids. Germline-derived CDR1 and CDR2 are PRHDT and FYEKMQ (reference sequence).

The rearrangement links TRBV29-1 to TRBJ2-5; D is undetermined. Per the germline V gene, CDR1 is SQVTM and CDR2 is ANQGSEA. V lost 4 bases to trimming and J lost 1 base, with 7 bases between them. The CDR3 is made up of 12 amino acids. Here the CDR3 reads CSVALIQETQYF. In DNA, the CDR3 is TGCAGCGTTGCCTTGATCCAAGAGACCCAGTACTTC.

This chain links TRBV5-1 with TRBJ2-7; weak D call: TRBD1 (5 bases). Germline V gene lookup returns CDR1 SGHRS and CDR2 YFSETQ. Between the trimmed V and J ends, which lost 5 bases and 1 base, there was a span of 10 bases. This CDR3 is built from 13 residues. For the CDR3, the DNA is TGCGCCAGCAGGATAGGGGCATCCTACGAGCAGTACTTC. This sequence encodes CASRIGASYEQYF.

The V and J genes are TRBV7-9 and TRBJ2-1, with 9 bases fitting TRBD1. V shed 2 bases, J shed 1 base, and the junction held 6 bases outside the gene matches. Germline lookup yields CDR1 SEHNR and CDR2 FQNEAQ (reference sequence). This CDR3 comprises 17 residues. The CDR3 is CASSLTGTGRSYNEQFF. DNA of the CDR3: TGTGCCAGCAGCTTAACTGGGACAGGGAGGTCCTACAATGAGCAGTTCTTC.

This clonotype was seen a few times. The genes are TRBV10-3 and TRBJ2-4; D possibly uses TRBD1 or TRBD2 (5 bases each). The J call may be in error: the DNA end matches TRBJ2-5 better. Germline CDR1 is ENHRY and CDR2 is SYGVKD. The CDR3 covers 12 residues. The CDR3 protein is CAIGRGVETQYF. For the CDR3, the DNA is TGTGCCATCGGTAGAGGGGTGGAGACCCAGTACTTC.

This chain uses TRBV7-9 with TRBJ2-3, with 7 bases fitting TRBD2. Germline CDR1 is SEHNR and CDR2 is FQNEAQ (reference sequence). The CDR3 extends over 16 amino acids. The V and J ends lost 5 bases and 6 bases, in that order; junction bases with no gene match: 14. The CDR3 DNA follows: TGTGCCAGCAGCCTCGTCCAGCGGGGAGGGAACGATACGCAGTATTTT. Its translation: CASSLVQRGGNDTQYF. Filled out from reference TRBV7-9 and TRBJ2-3, the complete variable domain reads DTGVSQNPRHKITKRGQNVTFRCDPISEHNRLYWYRQTLGQGPEFLTYFQNEAQLEKSRLLSDRFSAERPKGSFSTLEIQRTEQGDSAMYLCASSLVQRGGNDTQYFGPGTRLTVL.